The next 32 T cell receptor beta chains were all read from a single sample in a study of T cell clonality in common variable immunodeficiency. TCRdb's table, derived via immunoSEQ multiplex PCR, lists solely in-frame clones and lacks some. Observed in the sample are 40,000 to 50,000 clones, none of them singletons. The sequenced sample was peripheral blood mononuclear cells. These TCRs come from a person between 18 and 75 years old in good health.

This clone was observed at least ten times. The read falls 3 residues short of the CDR3 end, and the missing part is taken from the germline J gene. V is TRBV16 and J is TRBJ1-2; possible D gene TRBD1, 6 bases. Germline CDR1 reads KGHSY; CDR2 reads FQNENV. Trimming cost V 2 bases and J 3 bases, with 25 bases left between them. This CDR3 is 19 amino acids long. The CDR3 protein is CASSQIPFGGQGSDYGYTF. The CDR3 bases that were read are TGTGCCAGCAGCCAAATCCCTTTCGGGGGGCAGGGAAGTGACTATGGC.

In its sample, this clone was seen a few times. The CDR3 is cut off 3 residues early in the read; its end comes from the germline J gene. The chain links TRBV7-6 to TRBJ2-3; D might be TRBD2 (6 bases). Germline loops: CDR1 SGHVS, CDR2 FNYEAQ. The CDR3 is 15 amino acids. Partial CDR3 DNA: TGTGCCAGCAGCCTAGGGACTCTCCCCCAAGAGACG. It yields the protein CASSLGTLPQET. The whole CDR3 protein is CASSLGTLPQETQYF.

This clone was counted a few times. The sequenced fragment ends 3 residues before the CDR3 boundary, so the rest is inferred from the germline J gene. This sequence joins TRBV18 and TRBJ1-2, with TRBD1 matching over 8 bases. Germline assignment: CDR1 KGHSH and CDR2 LQKENI. This CDR3 is built from 17 residues. The CDR3 DNA, read in part, is TGTGCCAGCTCACGCGCCGGGACAGGTGTTTTCTCCTACGAC. It encodes CASSRAGTGVFSYD. The complete CDR3 reads CASSRAGTGVFSYDYTF. The whole variable domain, remainder taken from reference TRBV18 and TRBJ1-2, is NAGVMQNPRHLVRRRGQEARLRCSPMKGHSHVYWYRQLPEEGLKFMVYLQKENIIDESGMPKERFSAEFPKEGPSILRIQQVVRGDSAAYFCASSRAGTGVFSYDYTFGSGTRLTVV.

This clone was seen at least ten times. From the germline J gene comes the end of the CDR3, since the read stops 3 residues before it. This chain uses TRBV20-1 with TRBJ1-1; 9 nucleotides agree with TRBD1. The germline V gene encodes CDR1 DFQATT and CDR2 SNEGSKA (reference sequence). Trimming at V came to 0 bases and at J to 3 bases, leaving 8 bases not matched to a gene. CDR3 length: 16 amino acids. The part of the CDR3 DNA that was read is TGCAGTGCTAGAGACCGAAGGACAGGGGAGTACACTGAA. Translation gives CSARDRRTGEYTE. The complete CDR3 reads CSARDRRTGEYTEAFF.

This clone was counted many times. The read terminates 3 residues before the CDR3 end, so the remaining end is supplied by the germline J gene. V usage is TRBV9 and J usage is TRBJ1-1; 7 nucleotides align to TRBD1. The CDR3 has 13 amino acids. With V trimmed by 2 bases and J by 4 bases, 2 bases remained unmatched. Looked up from germline, CDR1 is SGDLS and CDR2 is YYNGEE. The CDR3 spells CASSVGQFTEAFF. The covered CDR3 bases are TGTGCCAGCAGCGTGGGACAGTTCACTGAA.

This clone appeared many times. The read stops 3 residues short of the end of the CDR3; the missing end is completed from the germline J gene. The V and J genes are TRBV30 and TRBJ1-1; TRBD1 is a possible D gene (6 bases). The V end was cut by 0 bases, the J end by 1 base, with 12 bases between. Germline CDR1 reads GTSNPN; CDR2 reads SVGIG (reference sequence). The CDR3 length is 15 residues. The DNA read from the CDR3 is TGTGCCTGGAGTGTTCTTACAGGGAGGAACACTGAA. Translating it yields CAWSVLTGRNTE. The CDR3 in its entirety is CAWSVLTGRNTEAFF.

At least ten counts were recorded for this clone. CDR3 DNA (partial): TGCGCCAGCAGCCAAGGAACCGGGACAGGGTATTCCGGCTATGGC. As protein: CASSQGTGTGYSGYG. The whole CDR3 protein reads CASSQGTGTGYSGYGYTF. The J gene is TRBJ1-2, the V gene TRBV4-1; the match to TRBD1 covers 9 bases. The read terminates 3 residues ahead of where the CDR3 ends, so the germline J gene completes it. V lost 1 base to trimming and J lost 4 bases; unmatched junction nucleotides: 13. The CDR3 is 18 amino acids. Germline V gene sequence: CDR1 MGHRA, CDR2 YSYEKL.

A word on this clone: The read halts 3 residues ahead of the CDR3 end, with the missing end drawn from the germline J gene. The V gene is TRBV2, the J gene TRBJ2-2, with D perhaps TRBD1 (8 bases). There are 15 residues in the CDR3. Germline V gene data show CDR1 as SNHLY and CDR2 as FYNNEI. The CDR3 region is CASSSRQGTNEKLFF. The sequenced part of the CDR3 DNA is TGTGCCAGCAGTTCGCGACAGGGGACTAATGAAAAG.

This clone has ten or more counts. The DNA ends 3 residues before the CDR3 does, and the rest of the CDR3 is filled in from the germline J gene. The J gene is TRBJ2-7, the V gene TRBV5-1; the match to TRBD1 covers 10 bases. The V gene end was trimmed by 0 bases and the J gene end by 0 bases; junction bases not matched to a gene: 12. The V gene's germline CDR1 is SGHRS and CDR2 YFSETQ. There are 19 residues in the CDR3. CDR3 amino acids: CASSLARTGGFLGSYEQYF. Incomplete CDR3 DNA: TGCGCCAGCAGCTTGGCGAGGACAGGGGGGTTCTTGGGCTCCTACGAG.

This clone was recorded at least ten times. The DNA read from the CDR3 is TGTGCCAGCAGTTACAGCGGGACAGGGCTTGTGCCC. Amino acids: CASSYSGTGLVP. In full, the CDR3 reads CASSYSGTGLVPQHF. This chain joins TRBV6-2 or TRBV6-3 and TRBJ1-5; 9 nucleotides align to TRBD1. The CDR3 is cut off 3 residues early in the read; its end comes from the germline J gene. V shed 2 bases, J shed 9 bases, and the junction held 8 bases outside the gene matches. CDR1 is MNHEY and CDR2 is SVGEGT in the germline V gene. This CDR3 is built from 15 residues.

This clone was detected many times. The read terminates 3 residues before the CDR3 end, so the remaining end is supplied by the germline J gene. J is TRBJ1-4 and V is TRBV19; D possibly corresponds to TRBD1 (6 bases). This CDR3 is built from 15 residues. CDR1 and CDR2 from the germline V gene are LNHDA and SQIVND (reference sequence). The ends were cut back, 6 bases at V and 6 bases at J, with 17 bases in the middle. The CDR3 DNA, read in part, is TGTGCCAGTAGGCCCAGGGGACAAGGACATGAAAAA. It encodes CASRPRGQGHEK. The CDR3 reads in full as CASRPRGQGHEKLFF.

In this sample, this clone turned up many times. Sequencing ends 3 residues short of the CDR3 end; the germline J gene provides the rest. The V gene is TRBV6-2 or TRBV6-3, the J gene TRBJ2-3; D gene ambiguous. V lost 5 bases and J 4 bases, leaving 10 bases between the germline ends. This CDR3 is built from 13 residues. Germline V gene lookup returns CDR1 MNHEY and CDR2 SVGEGT. The sequenced CDR3 bases are TGTGCCAGCAGTCCCCTTTTCGCAGATACG. Encoded protein: CASSPLFADT. Given in full, the CDR3 is CASSPLFADTQYF.

On this clone: This may be a read error: a much more frequent sequence differs by one nucleotide. CDR3 amino acids: CASSDWGEEKLFF. CDR3 DNA (partial): TGTGCCAGCAGTGATTGGGGCGAGGAAAAA. The chain employs TRBV6-1 and TRBJ1-4; perhaps TRBD1 as D (5 bases). The observed sequence ends 3 residues before the CDR3 terminus, with the missing tail filled in from the germline J gene. CDR3 length equals 13 residues. From germline, CDR1 is MNHNS and CDR2 SASEGT. Trimming cost V 3 bases and J 8 bases, with 10 bases left between them.

This clone came up a few times. The read is 3 residues too short to cover the CDR3 end, so that end is filled in from the germline J gene. Distinct nucleotide sequences in the sample also encode this CDR3. The chain joins TRBV2 to TRBJ1-2; tentative D call: TRBD1 (6 bases). Per the germline V gene, CDR1 is SNHLY and CDR2 is FYNNEI. The CDR3 totals 12 residues. CDR3 DNA, as far as it was read: TGTGCCAGCAGTGAAACAGGGCGCGGC. This sequence encodes CASSETGRG. From start to end, the CDR3 is CASSETGRGYTF.

This clone came up many times. The read comes to an end 3 residues before the CDR3 does, leaving the germline J gene to fill in the end. The rearrangement links TRBV20-1 to TRBJ2-5, with D unclear. This CDR3 comprises 12 residues. Per germline, CDR1 DFQATT and CDR2 SNEGSKA (reference sequence). V was pared by 6 bases and J by 2 bases, with 10 bases between. CDR3 DNA (partial): TGCAGTGCCATACTTGAACAAGAGACC. Encoded protein: CSAILEQET. The CDR3 as a whole reads CSAILEQETQYF.

For this clone: Read data end 3 residues before the CDR3 end; the end is taken from the germline J gene. V usage is TRBV19 and J usage is TRBJ1-2, with 8 bases identical to TRBD1. CDR1 LNHDA and CDR2 SQIVND come from the germline V gene (reference sequence). The CDR3 totals 14 residues. CDR3 bases read: TGTGCCAGTAGTCAGGCAGGGGGCTCCTACGAC. It yields the protein CASSQAGGSYD. The entire CDR3 protein is CASSQAGGSYDYTF.

This clone showed up many times. The read terminates 3 residues ahead of where the CDR3 ends, so the germline J gene completes it. The V and J genes are TRBV5-4 and TRBJ2-7; D is perhaps TRBD2 (5 bases). The CDR3 covers 13 residues. Trimming stripped 3 bases from V and 2 bases from J, with 9 bases between. CDR1 SGHNT and CDR2 YYREEE come from the germline V gene (reference sequence). The CDR3 bases that were read are TGTGCCAGCAGCTCCCGGGGAACCTACGAG. This translates into CASSSRGTYE. The entire CDR3 sequence reads CASSSRGTYEQYF. Combining the CDR3 with reference TRBV5-4 and TRBJ2-7 gives the whole variable domain ETGVTQSPTHLIKTRGQQVTLRCSSQSGHNTVSWYQQALGQGPQFIFQYYREEENGRGNFPPRFSGLQFPNYSSELNVNALELDDSALYLCASSSRGTYEQYFGPGTRLTVT.

A word on this clone: Sequencing ends 3 residues short of the CDR3 end; the germline J gene provides the rest. This chain connects TRBV30 to TRBJ1-2; possibly TRBD1 for D (5 bases). This CDR3 has 11 residues. In germline, CDR1 is GTSNPN, CDR2 SVGIG (reference sequence). CDR3 region: CAWKGGHDYTF. The CDR3 DNA, read in part, is TGTGCCTGGAAGGGCGGACACGAC.

The sample holds many counts of this clone. The CDR3 extends 3 residues past the end of the read, so its final part is completed from the germline J gene. The chain carries TRBV10-3 and TRBJ1-4; D call uncertain. The germline V and J ends were trimmed by 5 bases and 7 bases, with 11 bases remaining between them. Germline-derived CDR1 and CDR2 are ENHRY and SYGVKD. The CDR3 has 13 residues. The CDR3 loop is CAISQRRGEKLFF. Partial CDR3 DNA: TGTGCCATCAGTCAACGACGGGGTGAAAAA.

On this clone itself: The DNA ends 3 residues before the CDR3 does, and the rest of the CDR3 is filled in from the germline J gene. V and J are TRBV10-2 and TRBJ2-2; D call uncertain. With 6 bases removed from V and 1 base from J, the gap between germline ends came to 3 bases. CDR1 is WSHSY and CDR2 is SAAADI in the germline V gene. CDR3 length: 12 residues. Here the CDR3 reads CASSLNTGELFF. The part of the CDR3 DNA that was read is TGCGCCAGCAGCTTGAACACCGGGGAG.

This clone has ten or more counts. The DNA ends 3 residues before the CDR3 does, and the rest of the CDR3 is filled in from the germline J gene. The gene calls are TRBV18 and TRBJ2-2; TRBD2 might be the D (6 bases). CDR1 KGHSH and CDR2 LQKENI come from the germline V gene. V was pared by 5 bases and J by 1 base, with 20 bases between. There are 18 residues in the CDR3. The part of the CDR3 DNA that was read is TGTGCCAGCTCAATAAGCCCGGGACTCCCTGGGAACACCGGGGAG. Translated, it gives CASSISPGLPGNTGE. The complete CDR3 protein is CASSISPGLPGNTGELFF.

This clone was observed at least ten times. The read gets to within 3 residues of the CDR3 end, and the germline J gene fills in the rest. This sequence joins TRBV7-7 and TRBJ2-1; a possible D gene is TRBD2 (6 bases). The CDR3 loop spans 16 amino acids. Trimming removed 1 base at V and 0 bases at J, with 10 bases between. Germline V gives CDR1 SSHAT, CDR2 FNYEAQ (reference sequence). The CDR3 sequence is CASSLGAGSSYNEQFF. CDR3 DNA (partial): TGTGCCAGCAGCTTAGGGGCGGGGAGCTCCTACAATGAG.

There are many counts of this clone. The sequenced CDR3 bases are TGTGCCAGCAGCTACAAGCGGGTCACAGATACG. This codes for CASSYKRVTDT. The whole CDR3 is CASSYKRVTDTQYF. The J gene is TRBJ2-3, the V gene TRBV5-6, with D possibly TRBD2 on 6 matching bases. The read stops 3 residues short of the end of the CDR3; the missing end is completed from the germline J gene. The CDR3 length is 14 residues. V shed 3 bases and J shed 2 bases, with 10 bases lying between them. Germline V CDR1 and CDR2: SGHDT, YYEEEE.

This clone has just a few counts. A read error may account for a junction end that differs from germline. The read falls 3 residues short of the CDR3 end, and the missing part is taken from the germline J gene. The sample contains more than one DNA sequence encoding this CDR3. The chain has TRBV18 and TRBJ1-3, with a tentative D call TRBD1 (5 bases). The V gene's germline CDR1 is KGHSH and CDR2 LQKENI. The length of the CDR3 is 14 residues. CDR3 in amino acids: CASSRAGQGNTIYF. CDR3 DNA, as far as it was read: TGTGCCAGCTCACGCGCAGGGCAGGGAAACACG.

This clone was counted many times. The read comes to an end 3 residues before the CDR3 does, leaving the germline J gene to fill in the end. This chain links TRBV12-3 or TRBV12-4 with TRBJ2-1; D may be TRBD1 (5 bases). V was pared by 7 bases and J by 3 bases, with 22 bases between. The CDR3 runs 17 residues. Here the CDR3 reads CASNLGVRGAFYNEQFF. CDR3 bases read: TGTGCCAGCAACTTAGGAGTTCGTGGGGCCTTCTACAATGAG.

This clone was seen many times. The DNA ends 3 residues before the CDR3 does, and the rest of the CDR3 is filled in from the germline J gene. The gene calls are TRBV12-3 or TRBV12-4 and TRBJ2-2, with 7 bases lining up with TRBD2. The CDR3 totals 13 residues. V lost 2 bases and J lost 6; bases outside the gene matches: 0. CDR3 in amino acids: CASSLRGAGELFF. The covered CDR3 bases are TGTGCCAGCAGTTTACGGGGGGCCGGGGAG.

Points on this clone: The sequenced fragment ends 3 residues before the CDR3 boundary, so the rest is inferred from the germline J gene. This rearrangement joins TRBV6-4 to TRBJ2-1; 9 bases match TRBD2. This CDR3 region has 14 residues. Germline trimming cut 3 bases from V and 3 bases from J; bases unmatched to any gene: 0. Germline assignment: CDR1 MRHNA and CDR2 SNTAGT. Incomplete CDR3 DNA: TGTGCCAGCAGTGATAGCGGGGGCTACAATGAG. It is translated as CASSDSGGYNE. The whole CDR3 sequence is CASSDSGGYNEQFF.

This clone has ten or more counts. The CDR3 end lies 3 residues beyond the end of the read and is filled in from the germline J gene. The chain has TRBV9 and TRBJ2-2; the match to TRBD1 covers 8 bases. After removal of 2 bases from V and 7 bases from J, the junction contained 1 base not matched to a gene. There are 13 residues in the CDR3. CDR1 SGDLS and CDR2 YYNGEE come from the germline V gene. The part of the CDR3 DNA that was read is TGTGCCAGCAGCGTGACAGGGGTCGGGGAG. Protein product: CASSVTGVGE. The whole CDR3 is CASSVTGVGELFF.

Many counts were recorded for this clone. The read ends 3 residues shy of where the CDR3 ends; the end is completed using the germline J gene. This chain joins TRBV20-1 and TRBJ2-1, with 9 bases that match TRBD2. Germline CDR1 is DFQATT and CDR2 is SNEGSKA (reference sequence). V shed 6 bases and J 3 bases; nucleotides not matched to a gene: 12. This CDR3 comprises 16 residues. The CDR3 loop is CSAIPSGGLIYNEQFF. CDR3 DNA, as far as it was read: TGCAGTGCCATCCCCAGCGGGGGGCTCATCTACAATGAG.

This clone appeared a few times. The read ends 3 residues early relative to the CDR3; the germline J gene fills the gap. The V call is TRBV2, the J call TRBJ2-5, with 8 bases identical to TRBD2. The germline V gene encodes CDR1 SNHLY and CDR2 FYNNEI. The trim removed 5 bases at V and 1 base at J, leaving 6 bases unmatched. This CDR3 has 15 amino acids. The CDR3 reads CASSKERGTQETQYF. CDR3 DNA (partial): TGTGCCAGCAGTAAGGAGCGGGGGACCCAAGAGACC.

This clone was detected ten times or more. The read ends 3 residues early relative to the CDR3; the germline J gene fills the gap. This chain uses TRBV7-6 with TRBJ1-4; D may be TRBD1 (5 bases). The CDR3 covers 11 residues. Trimming removed 5 bases at V and 8 bases at J, with 6 bases between. Looked up from germline, CDR1 is SGHVS and CDR2 is FNYEAQ. CDR3 in amino acids: CASSPGEKLFF. CDR3 DNA (partial): TGTGCCAGCAGCCCAGGGGAAAAA.

In the case of this clone: The read ends 3 residues early relative to the CDR3; the germline J gene fills the gap. This chain joins TRBV5-1 and TRBJ1-3, with D tentatively TRBD1 (6 bases). Germline V gene lookup returns CDR1 SGHRS and CDR2 YFSETQ. The length of the CDR3 is 15 residues. Trimming removed 3 bases at V and 0 bases at J, with 10 bases between. This CDR3 reads CASSWGTHSGNTIYF. The sequenced part of the CDR3 DNA is TGCGCCAGCAGCTGGGGGACACACTCTGGAAACACC.